Listed below are T cell receptor beta chains from one sample, sequenced in a study of CD8+ T cells in alopecia areata. Measured with immunoSEQ multiplex PCR; TCRdb has only the in-frame clones, and not every one. This table holds around 12,000 clones, 68% found once. Sequences were derived from skin, sampled at week 4, from a patient treated with tofacitinib. The receptors originated from a human donor with alopecia areata. Both conserved end residues are trimmed from each CDR3. The size of a clone is reported for some rows only, either as once, few or many, or as a class for expanded clones.

TRBJ2-7	TRBV11-3	10	NA	ASSPRGDEQY
TRBJ1-5	TRBV19	14	NA	ASSDRARQGNQPQH
TRBJ1-2	TRBV6-5	12	NA	ASSYSAGNYGYT
TRBJ2-7	TRBV6-6	13	few	ASSYSRRGDYEQY
TRBJ1-4	TRBV7-9	16	NA	ASSGLRDRGNVGEKLF
TRBJ2-1	TRBV13	15	NA	ASSSPTSGVAYNEQF
TRBJ2-1	TRBV29-1	14	NA	SVATGRWRAYNEQF
TRBJ1-4	TRBV5-1	12	few	ASSGGQGNEKLF
TRBJ1-1	TRBV11-2	13	NA	ASSPSGAWVTEAF
TRBJ1-6	TRBV4-1	13	NA	TSSIRQGEDSPLH
TRBJ2-7	TRBV9	13	NA	ASSSPGQGVYEQY
TRBJ2-7	TRBV5-1	12	NA	ASSLTGTLYEQY
TRBJ2-7	TRBV6-6	13	NA	ASSPRGRGTYEQY
TRBJ2-3	TRBV5-1	12	NA	ASSLGLDTDTQY
TRBJ2-7	TRBV5-5	13	NA	ASSLASGGTYEQY
TRBJ1-4	TRBV6-1	10	NA	ASGQMNEKLF
TRBJ2-1	TRBV5-4	11	once	ASSQDQYNEQF
TRBJ1-2	TRBV28	11	NA	ASSGGPGLRYT
TRBJ2-1	TRBV7-9	15	NA	ASSSVLATTSYNEQF
TRBJ2-5	TRBV10-1	14	once	ASSESTWGFGETQY
TRBJ2-4	TRBV28	12	NA	ASSQSADRAIQY
TRBJ1-4	TRBV7-9	12	NA	ASSSRQVNEKLF
TRBJ2-7	TRBV6-5	12	NA	ASSPGTGIYEQY
TRBJ2-1	TRBV6-5	12	few	ASRPGTGGNEQF
TRBJ2-7	TRBV5-6	15	once	ASSLGHRSTLSYEQY
TRBJ2-3	TRBV7-2	11	NA	ASSLQLADTQY
TRBJ2-1	TRBV19	14	NA	ASSLDSASSYNEQF
TRBJ1-3	TRBV7-2	12	NA	ASSLVGSGNTIY
TRBJ2-7	TRBV10-3	14	medium-sized	AISEPPGQGSYEQY
TRBJ1-6	TRBV7-2	11	NA	ASSLDGVSPLH
TRBJ1-1	TRBV5-1	12	NA	ASSPGLLSPEAF
TRBJ2-5	TRBV4-3	12	NA	ASSQSPTQETQY
TRBJ2-2	TRBV15	14	NA	ATGTLREGWTGELF
TRBJ1-2	TRBV27	13	few	ASGSAGYINYGYT
TRBJ1-2	TRBV2	12	NA	ASGPGTGGYGYT
TRBJ1-2	TRBV4-3	12	NA	ASSQDSLDYGYT
TRBJ1-2	TRBV7-2	11	few	ASSLDRGNGYT
TRBJ2-7	TRBV7-2	14	NA	ASSFHRQYRPYEQY
TRBJ1-6	TRBV5-1	14	NA	ASSLGAGTNNSPLH
TRBJ2-1	TRBV6-6	11	NA	ASSYPDRGRQF
TRBJ1-1	TRBV19	14	NA	ASLASTGTMNTEAF
TRBJ1-2	TRBV7-9	14	NA	ASSPRRTTRNYGYT
TRBJ2-7	TRBV7-9	10	NA	ASNGGDYEQY
TRBJ1-6	TRBV4-1	17	NA	ASSQEEGGRGNYNSPLH
TRBJ2-1	TRBV9	12	few	ASSVFGSYNEQF
TRBJ2-7	TRBV7-2	9	NA	ASRGAYEQY
TRBJ1-1	TRBV19	13	NA	ASRLGLQANTEAF
TRBJ2-1	TRBV7-6	15	NA	ASSLERLAGYYNEQF
TRBJ2-5	TRBV4-1	20	NA	ASSQGGSVSLLNQPNQETQY
TRBJ2-7	TRBV4-1	15	NA	ASSQDGPGTGTYEQY
TRBJ2-6	TRBV7-9	14	NA	ASSQDSSSGANVLT